This is a list of T cell receptor beta chains from one sample in a study of T cell responses to AZD1222 COVID-19 vaccine. The data were produced by immunoSEQ multiplex PCR, yet TCRdb's version contains in-frame clones alone and is incomplete. Of about 150,000 clones detected, roughly 90% appear once; the ten largest clones hold approximately 3.4%. The specimen comprised peripheral blood, sampled 28 days after the second AZD1222 dose. These receptors originate from an adult who received the AZD1222 COVID-19 vaccine. The CDR3 runs from the conserved cysteine through the conserved F or W. The D gene is left open where the match is weak. The listing skips clone size in some rows; elsewhere it reads once, few, many or a size class.

v_gene: TRBV28; abundance: .; j_gene: TRBJ1-2; d_gene: .; CDR3aa: CASSPTGGNGYTF; CDR3nt: TGTGCCAGCAGCCCCACAGGAGGTAATGGCTACACCTTC
v_gene: TRBV11-3; abundance: .; j_gene: TRBJ1-4; d_gene: .; CDR3aa: CASSLGLRGTNEKLFF; CDR3nt: TGTGCCAGCAGCTTAGGGCTGCGTGGCACTAATGAAAAACTGTTTTTT
v_gene: TRBV30; abundance: .; j_gene: TRBJ2-2; d_gene: .; CDR3aa: CALSRTNTGELFF; CDR3nt: TGTGCCTTAAGCCGGACCAACACCGGGGAGCTGTTTTTT
v_gene: TRBV4-3; abundance: .; j_gene: TRBJ1-5; d_gene: .; CDR3aa: CASSQGKVVHFASQPQHF; CDR3nt: TGCGCCAGCAGCCAAGGGAAGGTGGTACACTTTGCGTCACAGCCCCAGCATTTT
v_gene: TRBV2; abundance: .; j_gene: TRBJ1-5; d_gene: .; CDR3aa: CASKGTSGNQPQHF; CDR3nt: TGTGCCAGCAAGGGGACCTCCGGCAATCAGCCCCAGCATTTT
v_gene: TRBV12-3/TRBV12-4; abundance: .; j_gene: TRBJ1-6; d_gene: .; CDR3aa: CASSFWDSPLHF; CDR3nt: TGTGCCAGCAGTTTTTGGGATTCACCCCTCCACTTT
v_gene: TRBV28; abundance: .; j_gene: TRBJ1-1; d_gene: .; CDR3aa: CASSLSRMGRNHTEAFF; CDR3nt: TGTGCCAGCAGTTTATCTCGCATGGGGCGAAACCACACTGAAGCTTTCTTT
v_gene: TRBV4-3; abundance: .; j_gene: TRBJ2-2; d_gene: TRBD1; CDR3aa: CASSQDGGVGQGDTGELFF; CDR3nt: TGCGCCAGCAGCCAAGATGGTGGCGTCGGACAGGGGGACACCGGGGAGCTGTTTTTT
v_gene: TRBV5-1; abundance: .; j_gene: TRBJ2-3; d_gene: .; CDR3aa: CASTRLASSTDTQYF; CDR3nt: TGCGCCAGCACACGCCTTGCCTCTAGCACAGATACGCAGTATTTT
v_gene: TRBV5-4; abundance: .; j_gene: TRBJ1-6; d_gene: TRBD1; CDR3aa: CASSTEGARSPLHF; CDR3nt: TGTGCCAGCAGCACCGAGGGGGCGCGGTCACCCCTCCACTTT
v_gene: TRBV2; abundance: .; j_gene: TRBJ1-2; d_gene: .; CDR3aa: CASSEVSTF; CDR3nt: TGTGCCAGCAGTGAGGTCAGCACCTTC
v_gene: TRBV4-1; abundance: .; j_gene: TRBJ2-1; d_gene: TRBD2; CDR3aa: CASSQTSGGYNEQFF; CDR3nt: TGCGCCAGCAGCCAAACTAGCGGGGGTTACAATGAGCAGTTCTTC
v_gene: TRBV23-1; abundance: .; j_gene: TRBJ1-1; d_gene: .; CDR3aa: CASSRVEEAFF; CDR3nt: TGCGCCAGCAGTCGAGTTGAGGAAGCTTTCTTT
v_gene: TRBV7-8; abundance: .; j_gene: TRBJ1-2; d_gene: .; CDR3aa: CASSFRANYGYTF; CDR3nt: TGTGCCAGCAGCTTCCGAGCTAACTATGGCTACACCTTC
v_gene: TRBV19; abundance: once; j_gene: TRBJ1-3; d_gene: .; CDR3aa: CASSRRGSGNTIYF; CDR3nt: TGTGCCAGTAGTAGAAGAGGCTCTGGAAACACCATATATTTT
v_gene: TRBV2; abundance: .; j_gene: TRBJ1-4; d_gene: .; CDR3aa: CASSALNNEKLFF; CDR3nt: TGTGCCAGCAGTGCGCTCAATAATGAAAAACTGTTTTTT
v_gene: TRBV9; abundance: .; j_gene: TRBJ1-2; d_gene: .; CDR3aa: CASSVGTATNYGYTF; CDR3nt: TGTGCCAGCAGCGTAGGGACAGCAACTAACTATGGCTACACCTTC
v_gene: TRBV7-9; abundance: .; j_gene: TRBJ1-3; d_gene: .; CDR3aa: CASRPESSGNTIYF; CDR3nt: TGTGCCAGCAGGCCAGAGTCGTCCGGAAACACCATATATTTT
v_gene: TRBV28; abundance: .; j_gene: TRBJ1-4; d_gene: .; CDR3aa: CASSLGGGREKLFF; CDR3nt: TGTGCCAGCAGTTTGGGGGGCGGGCGTGAAAAACTGTTTTTT
v_gene: TRBV21-1; abundance: .; j_gene: TRBJ1-1; d_gene: .; CDR3aa: CASSHNSGNTEAFF; CDR3nt: TGTGCCAGCAGCCACAACTCAGGGAACACTGAAGCTTTCTTT
v_gene: TRBV9; abundance: .; j_gene: TRBJ2-7; d_gene: TRBD1; CDR3aa: CASSAGTGTYEQYF; CDR3nt: TGTGCCAGCAGCGCAGGGACAGGGACCTACGAGCAGTACTTC
v_gene: TRBV5-1; abundance: .; j_gene: TRBJ2-5; d_gene: .; CDR3aa: CASSLWEQETQYF; CDR3nt: TGCGCCAGCAGCTTGTGGGAACAAGAGACCCAGTACTTC
v_gene: TRBV3-1/TRBV3-2; abundance: .; j_gene: TRBJ1-2; d_gene: .; CDR3aa: CASSQVGRDNYGYTF; CDR3nt: TGTGCCAGCAGCCAAGTGGGGAGAGATAACTATGGCTACACCTTC
v_gene: TRBV28; abundance: .; j_gene: TRBJ2-7; d_gene: TRBD1; CDR3aa: CASSIALGGSSYEQYF; CDR3nt: TGTGCCAGCAGCATTGCCCTAGGGGGCAGCTCCTACGAGCAGTACTTC
v_gene: TRBV13; abundance: .; j_gene: TRBJ2-3; d_gene: TRBD2; CDR3aa: CASSLASGRTDTQYF; CDR3nt: TGTGCCAGCAGCTTGGCTAGCGGGAGGACAGATACGCAGTATTTT
v_gene: TRBV5-1; abundance: .; j_gene: TRBJ2-7; d_gene: .; CDR3aa: CASSGGTHNYEQYF; CDR3nt: TGCGCCAGCAGCGGGGGGACGCACAACTACGAGCAGTACTTC
v_gene: TRBV5-4; abundance: .; j_gene: TRBJ1-5; d_gene: .; CDR3aa: CASSPTGAGNQPQHF; CDR3nt: TGTGCCAGCAGCCCTACAGGAGCGGGCAATCAGCCCCAGCATTTT
v_gene: TRBV11-2; abundance: .; j_gene: TRBJ1-2; d_gene: .; CDR3aa: CASSSNTGSRGYTF; CDR3nt: TGTGCCAGCAGCTCCAATACAGGTTCGCGAGGCTACACCTTC
v_gene: TRBV7-2; abundance: .; j_gene: TRBJ2-5; d_gene: TRBD2; CDR3aa: CASSLEIGRGQETQYF; CDR3nt: TGTGCCAGCAGCTTAGAGATCGGGAGGGGCCAAGAGACCCAGTACTTC
v_gene: TRBV12-3/TRBV12-4; abundance: .; j_gene: TRBJ2-5; d_gene: .; CDR3aa: CASRYQETQYF; CDR3nt: TGTGCCAGCAGATACCAAGAGACCCAGTACTTC
v_gene: TRBV5-5; abundance: .; j_gene: TRBJ2-3; d_gene: .; CDR3aa: CASSSYTGSPTDTQYF; CDR3nt: TGTGCCAGCAGCTCATACACAGGGAGCCCCACAGATACGCAGTATTTT
v_gene: TRBV7-9; abundance: once; j_gene: TRBJ1-2; d_gene: .; CDR3aa: CASSLEPGANYGYTF; CDR3nt: TGTGCCAGCAGCTTAGAGCCAGGGGCTAACTATGGCTACACCTTC
v_gene: TRBV7-8; abundance: .; j_gene: TRBJ2-7; d_gene: TRBD1; CDR3aa: CASSLRDSSYEQYF; CDR3nt: TGTGCCAGCAGCTTAAGGGACAGTTCCTACGAGCAGTACTTC
v_gene: TRBV30; abundance: .; j_gene: TRBJ1-2; d_gene: .; CDR3aa: CAFGPSWGGGYTF; CDR3nt: TGTGCCTTCGGGCCATCTTGGGGAGGTGGCTACACCTTC
v_gene: TRBV6-5; abundance: .; j_gene: TRBJ1-5; d_gene: .; CDR3aa: CASSSGTNSGNQPQHF; CDR3nt: TGTGCCAGCAGTTCCGGGACAAACTCGGGCAATCAGCCCCAGCATTTT
v_gene: TRBV10-1; abundance: once; j_gene: TRBJ2-3; d_gene: TRBD2; CDR3aa: CASSESRDYLTDTQYF; CDR3nt: TGCGCCAGCAGTGAGTCCCGGGACTATCTCACAGATACGCAGTATTTT
v_gene: TRBV7-3; abundance: .; j_gene: TRBJ2-3; d_gene: .; CDR3aa: CASSRTNSDTQYF; CDR3nt: TGTGCCAGCAGCCGAACTAATTCAGATACGCAGTATTTT
v_gene: TRBV5-1; abundance: .; j_gene: TRBJ1-2; d_gene: .; CDR3aa: CASSQGRMGYENYGYTF; CDR3nt: TGCGCCAGCAGCCAGGGTCGTATGGGGTACGAGAACTATGGCTACACCTTC
v_gene: TRBV18; abundance: .; j_gene: TRBJ2-3; d_gene: .; CDR3aa: CASSPPSGGSTDTQYF; CDR3nt: TGTGCCAGCTCACCACCGTCCGGGGGTAGCACAGATACGCAGTATTTT
v_gene: TRBV3-1/TRBV3-2; abundance: .; j_gene: TRBJ1-5; d_gene: TRBD1; CDR3aa: CASSHGFGTGANQPQHF; CDR3nt: TGTGCCAGCAGCCACGGATTCGGGACAGGAGCAAATCAGCCCCAGCATTTT
v_gene: TRBV9; abundance: .; j_gene: TRBJ2-3; d_gene: .; CDR3aa: CASSVGLEIGTDTQYF; CDR3nt: TGTGCCAGCAGCGTAGGACTTGAAATAGGCACAGATACGCAGTATTTT
v_gene: TRBV6-5; abundance: .; j_gene: TRBJ1-1; d_gene: .; CDR3aa: CASTKQENTEAFF; CDR3nt: TGTGCCAGCACCAAACAGGAAAACACTGAAGCTTTCTTT
v_gene: TRBV19; abundance: .; j_gene: TRBJ2-5; d_gene: .; CDR3aa: CASSSRQRTGSETQYF; CDR3nt: TGTGCCAGTAGTTCAAGGCAACGGACGGGATCCGAGACCCAGTACTTC
v_gene: TRBV29-1; abundance: .; j_gene: TRBJ2-6; d_gene: .; CDR3aa: CSHTVFSGANVLTF; CDR3nt: TGCAGCCATACGGTGTTCTCTGGGGCCAACGTCCTGACTTTC
v_gene: TRBV5-4; abundance: few; j_gene: TRBJ2-1; d_gene: .; CDR3aa: CASTISSSYNEQFF; CDR3nt: TGTGCCAGCACTATCTCCAGCTCCTACAATGAGCAGTTCTTC
v_gene: TRBV30; abundance: once; j_gene: TRBJ2-5; d_gene: .; CDR3aa: CAWSTASRQTFQETQYF; CDR3nt: TGTGCCTGGAGTACTGCTTCCCGGCAGACCTTCCAAGAGACCCAGTACTTC
v_gene: TRBV3-1/TRBV3-2; abundance: few; j_gene: TRBJ2-2; d_gene: TRBD2; CDR3aa: CASSHYGRVSTGELFF; CDR3nt: TGTGCCAGCAGCCACTACGGGAGGGTCAGCACCGGGGAGCTGTTTTTT
v_gene: TRBV5-1; abundance: .; j_gene: TRBJ2-1; d_gene: .; CDR3aa: CASSLRYANEQFF; CDR3nt: TGCGCCAGCAGCTTGAGATACGCGAATGAGCAGTTCTTC
v_gene: TRBV28; abundance: .; j_gene: TRBJ1-5; d_gene: .; CDR3aa: CASSPTRADFTAQHF; CDR3nt: TGTGCCAGCAGTCCCACCCGGGCAGACTTCACGGCCCAGCATTTT